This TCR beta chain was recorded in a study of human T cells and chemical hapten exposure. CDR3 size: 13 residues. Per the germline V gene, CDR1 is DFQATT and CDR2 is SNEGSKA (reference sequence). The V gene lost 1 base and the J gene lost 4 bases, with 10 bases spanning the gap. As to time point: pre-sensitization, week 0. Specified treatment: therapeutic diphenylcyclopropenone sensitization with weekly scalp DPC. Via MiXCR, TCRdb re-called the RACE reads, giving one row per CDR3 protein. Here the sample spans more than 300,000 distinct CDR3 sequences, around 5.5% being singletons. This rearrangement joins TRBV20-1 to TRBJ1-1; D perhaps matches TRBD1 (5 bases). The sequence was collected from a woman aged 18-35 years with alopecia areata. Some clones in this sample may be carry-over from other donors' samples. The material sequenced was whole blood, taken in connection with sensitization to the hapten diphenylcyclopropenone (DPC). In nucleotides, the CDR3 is TGCAGTGCTAGAGTAACCAGGGCCACTGAAGCTTTCTTT. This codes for CSARVTRATEAFF.